What follows are 19 T cell receptor beta chains derived from one specimen sequenced in a study of Ad26.COV2.S vaccination and SARS-CoV-2 variants. Indicated treatment: some 20 received Ad26.COV2.S at low or high dose, single or two shots; 5 received placebo; per-sample allocation not given. Collection of the samples took place on day 63 after the first injection of vaccine or placebo. Produced via immunoSEQ multiplex PCR; TCRdb's table is partial and in-frame only. The sample contains hundreds of thousands of clones, more than 70% of which appear only once. The material sequenced was peripheral blood, taken in a trial of Ad26.COV2.S vaccine versus placebo. The source is a person aged 18 to 59 who received the Ad26.COV2.S COVID-19 vaccine or a placebo.

The genes are TRBV5-8 and TRBJ2-7; possible D gene TRBD1, 6 bases. The CDR3 is made up of 16 amino acids. V gave up 4 bases and J gave up 0 bases, with 17 bases separating them. The germline CDR1 and CDR2 sequences are SGHTS and YDEGEE. CDR3: CASSRPFTGLSYEQYF. CDR3 nucleotide sequence: TGTGCCAGCAGCCGCCCTTTTACAGGGCTCTCCTACGAGCAGTACTTC.

The V and J genes are TRBV6-5 and TRBJ1-5; 9 bases map to TRBD1. Germline loops: CDR1 MNHEY, CDR2 SVGAGI. Losses at the gene ends were 4 bases for V and 4 bases for J; bases not matched to a gene: 8. This CDR3 contains 16 residues. The CDR3 region is CASSLGTGPRNQPQHF. Here the CDR3 DNA reads TGTGCCAGCAGTTTGGGGACAGGGCCGAGGAATCAGCCCCAGCATTTT.

The chain combines TRBV7-9 with TRBJ1-4, with a possible D match to TRBD1 (5 bases). CDR3 length: 14 residues. The ends were cut back, 3 bases at V and 5 bases at J, with 10 bases in the middle. Germline V lookup: CDR1 SEHNR, CDR2 FQNEAQ (reference sequence). The CDR3 DNA is TGTGCCAGCAGCTTGTTACAGGAGAATGAAAAACTGTTTTTT. Translation gives CASSLLQENEKLFF. Drawing the rest from reference TRBV7-9 and TRBJ1-4, the complete variable domain is DTGVSQNPRHKITKRGQNVTFRCDPISEHNRLYWYRQTLGQGPEFLTYFQNEAQLEKSRLLSDRFSAERPKGSFSTLEIQRTEQGDSAMYLCASSLLQENEKLFFGSGTQLSVL.

J is TRBJ1-2 and V is TRBV21-1. TRBV21-1 is described as a pseudogene. CDR3 length: 12 residues. Written as DNA, the CDR3 is TGTCCCCGGGGCCCGGCAAGCTATGGCTACACCTTC. It encodes CPRGPASYGYTF.

The rearrangement links TRBV18 to TRBJ2-7; 10 bases map to TRBD2. Trimming at V came to 4 bases and at J to 5 bases, leaving 5 bases not matched to a gene. Germline-derived CDR1 and CDR2 are KGHSH and LQKENI. The CDR3 sequence is 14 residues long. CDR3 in DNA: TGTGCCAGCTCACTCAGCGGGAGGGTAGACGAGCAGTACTTC. Its translation is CASSLSGRVDEQYF.

The chain carries TRBV7-2 and TRBJ2-7; 12 nucleotides match TRBD2. CDR3 size: 15 residues. Per the germline V gene, CDR1 is SGHTA and CDR2 is FQGNSA. Losses at the gene ends were 3 bases for V and 2 bases for J; bases not matched to a gene: 2. The CDR3 reads CASSFGLAGTYEQYF. CDR3 coding DNA: TGTGCCAGCAGCTTTGGACTAGCGGGAACCTACGAGCAGTACTTC. Supplemented by reference TRBV7-2 and TRBJ2-7, the full variable domain reads GAGVSQSPSNKVTEKGKDVELRCDPISGHTALYWYRQSLGQGLEFLIYFQGNSAPDKSGLPSDRFSAERTGGSVSTLTIQRTQQEDSAVYLCASSFGLAGTYEQYFGPGTRLTVT.

J is TRBJ1-3 and V is TRBV9; 8 bases match TRBD1. J lost 3 bases, V lost 6 bases, and 8 bases had no gene match. Germline values: CDR1 SGDLS, CDR2 YYNGEE. The CDR3 spans 15 residues. As DNA, the CDR3 is TGTGCCAGCAATAGACAGGGGACGGGTGGAAACACCATATATTTT. Protein: CASNRQGTGGNTIYF.

V usage is TRBV7-9 and J usage is TRBJ2-7; D is perhaps TRBD1 (6 bases). This CDR3 comprises 12 residues. Germline V gene data show CDR1 as SEHNR and CDR2 as FQNEAQ (reference sequence). The V end was cut by 5 bases, the J end by 3 bases, with 8 bases between. CDR3 sequence reads: CASSGQLYEQYF. The DNA of the CDR3 is TGTGCCAGCAGCGGACAGCTCTACGAGCAGTACTTC.

The chain uses TRBV2 and TRBJ2-7; D not resolved. The CDR3 covers 12 residues. Trimming took 0 bases from V and 8 from J, leaving 8 bases between them. Germline loops: CDR1 SNHLY, CDR2 FYNNEI. The DNA for the CDR3 is TGTGCCAGCAGTGAAGCGGAACTCAAGCAGTACTTC. It is translated as CASSEAELKQYF. The whole variable domain, remainder taken from reference TRBV2 and TRBJ2-7, is EPEVTQTPSHQVTQMGQEVILRCVPISNHLYFYWYRQILGQKVEFLVSFYNNEISEKSEIFDDQFSVERPDGSNFTLKIRSTKLEDSAMYFCASSEAELKQYFGPGTRLTVT.

This chain links TRBV28 with TRBJ2-7; 10 positions match TRBD2. The germline CDR1 and CDR2 sequences are MDHEN and SYDVKM. V lost 10 bases to trimming and J lost 4 bases; unmatched junction nucleotides: 13. This CDR3 comprises 15 residues. The CDR3 here is CATTPAGGPVYEQYF. CDR3 DNA sequence: TGTGCCACCACTCCAGCGGGAGGGCCGGTTTACGAGCAGTACTTC.

V is TRBV24-1 and J is TRBJ2-1; TRBD1 matches 8 bases. The junction had 4 bases not matched to a gene; V was cut back by 4 bases and J by 0 bases. Germline CDR1 and CDR2: KGHDR and SFDVKD. This CDR3 comprises 16 residues. This CDR3 is CATSDTGGVSYNEQFF. The CDR3 nucleotides read TGTGCCACCAGTGACACAGGGGGAGTCTCCTACAATGAGCAGTTCTTC.

This clone was observed once. This chain joins TRBV19 and TRBJ1-1, with D uncertain. Looked up from germline, CDR1 is LNHDA and CDR2 is SQIVND (reference sequence). The CDR3 runs to 14 residues. Trimming shortened V by 1 base and J by 3 bases, and 9 bases separated the two germline ends. CDR3 loop: CASSIGTFDTEAFF. The DNA for the CDR3 is TGTGCCAGTAGTATAGGGACGTTCGACACTGAAGCTTTCTTT.

The V gene is TRBV7-8, the J gene TRBJ2-5; no firm D call. This CDR3 contains 12 residues. Germline V gene data show CDR1 as SGHVS and CDR2 as FQNEAQ. V lost 5 bases and J 4 bases, leaving 8 bases between the germline ends. The CDR3 loop reads CASSPYGETQYF. The CDR3, as DNA: TGTGCCAGCAGCCCATACGGAGAGACCCAGTACTTC. Filled out from reference TRBV7-8 and TRBJ2-5, the complete variable domain reads GAGVSQSPRYKVAKRGQDVALRCDPISGHVSLFWYQQALGQGPEFLTYFQNEAQLDKSGLPSDRFFAERPEGSVSTLKIQRTQQEDSAVYLCASSPYGETQYFGPGTRLLVL.

The chain recombines TRBV10-1 with TRBJ2-7; 10 nucleotides align to TRBD2. Germline assignment: CDR1 WNHNN and CDR2 SYGVQD (reference sequence). The CDR3 length is 15 residues. Trimming cost V 4 bases and J 0 bases; bases outside gene matches: 3. The CDR3 sequence: CASSVASGSSYEQYF. In DNA form, the CDR3 reads TGCGCCAGCAGTGTGGCTAGCGGGAGCTCCTACGAGCAGTACTTC.

The V call is TRBV7-8, the J call TRBJ2-3; TRBD2 aligns across 10 bases. This CDR3 spans 17 amino acids. Germline CDR1 SGHVS, CDR2 FQNEAQ. Trimming cost V 4 bases and J 2 bases; bases outside gene matches: 9. The CDR3 protein is CASSSLRLAGFTDTQYF. Here the CDR3 DNA reads TGTGCCAGCAGCTCCCTAAGACTAGCGGGCTTCACAGATACGCAGTATTTT.

V is TRBV4-2 and J is TRBJ2-1; the D is unclear. V lost 0 bases and J lost 10, with 13 bases in between. Germline CDR1 is LGHNA and CDR2 is YNFKEQ. The length of the CDR3 is 14 residues. The CDR3 sequence is CASSQDSFAREQFF. The CDR3 DNA reads as TGTGCCAGCAGCCAAGATTCGTTCGCGAGGGAGCAGTTCTTC.

This chain connects TRBV29-1 to TRBJ2-5; no definite D call. The CDR3 spans 13 residues. Germline V lookup: CDR1 SQVTM, CDR2 ANQGSEA. Deletions cut 4 bases from V and 0 bases from J, with 9 bases between. CDR3 bases: TGCAGCGTTGTTAACACCCACCAAGAGACCCAGTACTTC. Its protein is CSVVNTHQETQYF. The whole variable domain, remainder taken from reference TRBV29-1 and TRBJ2-5, is SAVISQKPSRDICQRGTSLTIQCQVDSQVTMMFWYRQQPGQSLTLIATANQGSEATYESGFVIDKFPISRPNLTFSTLTVSNMSPEDSSIYLCSVVNTHQETQYFGPGTRLLVL.

The chain combines TRBV19 with TRBJ1-6; weak D call: TRBD1 (6 bases). The CDR3 is 14 residues long. Germline V gene sequence: CDR1 LNHDA, CDR2 SQIVND (reference sequence). CDR3 DNA sequence: TGTGCAAGCGCTCCGAGACAGGAGAATTCACCCCTCCACTTT. Protein product: CASAPRQENSPLHF. The variable domain in full, with the rest retrieved from reference TRBV19 and TRBJ1-6, is DGGITQSPKYLFRKEGQNVTLSCEQNLNHDAMYWYRQDPGQGLRLIYYSQIVNDFQKGDIAEGYSVSREKKESFPLTVTSAQKNPTAFYLCASAPRQENSPLHFGNGTRLTVT.

A word on this clone: Distinct nucleotide sequences in the sample also encode this CDR3. The chain uses TRBV29-1 and TRBJ2-2, with D unresolved. This CDR3 is built from 13 residues. Germline V gene data show CDR1 as SQVTM and CDR2 as ANQGSEA. Trimming left V 3 bases short and J 1 base short, with 6 bases between. CDR3 loop: CSVDVGNTGELFF. In DNA form, the CDR3 reads TGCAGCGTTGATGTAGGGAACACCGGGGAGCTGTTTTTT.